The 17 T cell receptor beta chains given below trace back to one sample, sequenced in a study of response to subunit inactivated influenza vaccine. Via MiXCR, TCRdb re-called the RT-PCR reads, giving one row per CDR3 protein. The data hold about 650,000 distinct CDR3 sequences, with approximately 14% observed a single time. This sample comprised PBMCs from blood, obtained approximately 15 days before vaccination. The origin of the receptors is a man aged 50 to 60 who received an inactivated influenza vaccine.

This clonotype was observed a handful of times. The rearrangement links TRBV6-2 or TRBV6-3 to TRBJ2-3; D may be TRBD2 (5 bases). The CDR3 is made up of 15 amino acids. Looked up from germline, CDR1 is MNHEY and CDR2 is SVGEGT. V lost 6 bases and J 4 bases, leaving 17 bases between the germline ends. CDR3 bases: TGTGCCAGCAGCACGGAGGTGGGGTGGCCAGATACGCAGTATTTT. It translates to CASSTEVGWPDTQYF.

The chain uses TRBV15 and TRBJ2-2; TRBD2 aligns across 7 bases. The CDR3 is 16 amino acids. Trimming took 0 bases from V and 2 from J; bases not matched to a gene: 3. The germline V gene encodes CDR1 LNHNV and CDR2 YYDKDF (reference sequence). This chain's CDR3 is CATSRERLANTGELFF. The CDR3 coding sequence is TGTGCCACCAGCAGAGAAAGACTAGCTAACACCGGGGAGCTGTTTTTT.

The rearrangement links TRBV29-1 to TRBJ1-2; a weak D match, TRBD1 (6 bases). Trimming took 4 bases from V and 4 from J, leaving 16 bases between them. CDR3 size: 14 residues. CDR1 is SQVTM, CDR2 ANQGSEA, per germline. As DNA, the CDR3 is TGCAGCGTTGCCCTCCTAGGGGGTAGCTATGGCTACACCTTC. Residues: CSVALLGGSYGYTF.

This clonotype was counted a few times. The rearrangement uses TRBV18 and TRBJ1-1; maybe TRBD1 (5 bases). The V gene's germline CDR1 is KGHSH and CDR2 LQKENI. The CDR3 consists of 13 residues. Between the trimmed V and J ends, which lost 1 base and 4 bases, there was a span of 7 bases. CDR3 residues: CASSPQGFTEAFF. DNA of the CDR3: TGTGCCAGCTCACCACAGGGGTTCACTGAAGCTTTCTTT.

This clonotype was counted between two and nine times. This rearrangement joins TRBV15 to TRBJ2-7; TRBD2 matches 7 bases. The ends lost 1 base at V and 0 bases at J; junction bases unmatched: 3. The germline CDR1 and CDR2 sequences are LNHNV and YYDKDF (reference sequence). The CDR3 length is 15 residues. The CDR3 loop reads CATSRGRGDSYEQYF. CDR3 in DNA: TGTGCCACCAGCAGAGGACGGGGGGACTCCTACGAGCAGTACTTC. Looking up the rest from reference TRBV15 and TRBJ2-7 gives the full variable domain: DAMVIQNPRYQVTQFGKPVTLSCSQTLNHNVMYWYQQKSSQAPKLLFHYYDKDFNNEADTPDNFQSRRPNTSFCFLDIRSPGLGDTAMYLCATSRGRGDSYEQYFGPGTRLTVT.

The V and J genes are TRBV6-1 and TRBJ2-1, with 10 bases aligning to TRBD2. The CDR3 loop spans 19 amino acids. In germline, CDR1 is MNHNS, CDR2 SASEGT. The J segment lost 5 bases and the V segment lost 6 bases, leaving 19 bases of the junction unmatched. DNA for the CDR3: TGTGCCAGCAGCCCCTCAGGAACTAGCGGGATTGGTGGGCACAATGAGCAGTTCTTC. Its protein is CASSPSGTSGIGGHNEQFF.

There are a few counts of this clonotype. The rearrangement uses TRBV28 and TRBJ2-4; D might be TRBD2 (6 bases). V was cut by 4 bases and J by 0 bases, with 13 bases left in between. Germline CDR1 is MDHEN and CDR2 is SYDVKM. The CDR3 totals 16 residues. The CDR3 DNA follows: TGTGCCAGCAGTTCCGGGACTTCACTAGCCAAAAACATTCAGTACTTC. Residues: CASSSGTSLAKNIQYF.

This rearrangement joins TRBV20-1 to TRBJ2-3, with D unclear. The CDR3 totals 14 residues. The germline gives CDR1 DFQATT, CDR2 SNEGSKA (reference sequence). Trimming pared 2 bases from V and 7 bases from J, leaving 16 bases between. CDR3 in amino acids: CSARFSDPQNTQYF. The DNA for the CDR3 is TGCAGTGCTAGATTTTCCGACCCACAAAATACGCAGTATTTT.

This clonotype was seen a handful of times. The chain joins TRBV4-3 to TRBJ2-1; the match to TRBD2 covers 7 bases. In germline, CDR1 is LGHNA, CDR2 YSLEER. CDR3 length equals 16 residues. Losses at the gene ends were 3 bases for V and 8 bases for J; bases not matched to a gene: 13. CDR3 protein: CASSQNGGGGEDEQFF. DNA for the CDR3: TGCGCCAGCAGCCAGAATGGAGGCGGGGGTGAGGATGAGCAGTTCTTC.

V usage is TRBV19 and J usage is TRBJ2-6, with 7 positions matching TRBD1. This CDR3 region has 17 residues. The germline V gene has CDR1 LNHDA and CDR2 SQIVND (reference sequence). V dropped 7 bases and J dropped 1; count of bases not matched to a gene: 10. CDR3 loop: CASTRQGEGSGANVLTF. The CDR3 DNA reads TGTGCCAGTACGAGACAGGGTGAGGGGTCTGGGGCCAACGTCCTGACTTTC.

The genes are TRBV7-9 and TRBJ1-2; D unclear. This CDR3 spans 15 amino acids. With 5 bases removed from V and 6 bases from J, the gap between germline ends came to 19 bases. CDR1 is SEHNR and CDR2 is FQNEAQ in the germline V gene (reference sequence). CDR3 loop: CASSLTEQRVNGYTF. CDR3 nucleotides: TGTGCCAGCAGCCTAACAGAACAGCGAGTTAATGGCTACACCTTC.

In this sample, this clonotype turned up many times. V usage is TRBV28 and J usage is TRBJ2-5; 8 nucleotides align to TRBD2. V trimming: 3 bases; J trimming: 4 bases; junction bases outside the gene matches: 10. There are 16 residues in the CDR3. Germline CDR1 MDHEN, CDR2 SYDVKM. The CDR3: CASSFLLAGRGETQYF. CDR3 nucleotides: TGTGCCAGCAGTTTCTTGCTAGCGGGTAGGGGAGAGACCCAGTACTTC.

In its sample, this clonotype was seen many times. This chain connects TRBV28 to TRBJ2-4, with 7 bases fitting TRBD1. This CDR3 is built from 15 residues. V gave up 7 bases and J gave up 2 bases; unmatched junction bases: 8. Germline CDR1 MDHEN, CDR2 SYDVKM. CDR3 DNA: TGTGCCAGCAAGGGACAGTTGGGACCCAAAAACATTCAGTACTTC. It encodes CASKGQLGPKNIQYF.

Here the CDR3 DNA reads TGCGCCAGCAGCCAAGATCAGGTGGAAACGGGCTACGAGCAGTACTTC. Residues: CASSQDQVETGYEQYF. V and J are TRBV4-3 and TRBJ2-7; D gene ambiguous. The CDR3 is 16 amino acids. CDR1 is LGHNA and CDR2 is YSLEER in the germline V gene. The V gene lost 0 bases and the J gene lost 3 bases, with 15 bases spanning the gap.

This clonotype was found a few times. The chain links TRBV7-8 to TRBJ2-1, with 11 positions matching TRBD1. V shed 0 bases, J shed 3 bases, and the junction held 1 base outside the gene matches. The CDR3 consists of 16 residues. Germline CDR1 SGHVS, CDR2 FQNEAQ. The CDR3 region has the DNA TGTGCCAGCAGCTTAGCCGGGACAGGGGGCTACAATGAGCAGTTCTTC. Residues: CASSLAGTGGYNEQFF.

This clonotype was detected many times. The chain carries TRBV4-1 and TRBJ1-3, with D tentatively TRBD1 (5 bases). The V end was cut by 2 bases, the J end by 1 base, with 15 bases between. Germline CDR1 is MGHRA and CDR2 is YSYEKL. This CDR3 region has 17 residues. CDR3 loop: CASSQSAGRQSGNTIYF. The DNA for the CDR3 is TGCGCCAGCAGCCAATCCGCGGGACGGCAATCTGGAAACACCATATATTTT.

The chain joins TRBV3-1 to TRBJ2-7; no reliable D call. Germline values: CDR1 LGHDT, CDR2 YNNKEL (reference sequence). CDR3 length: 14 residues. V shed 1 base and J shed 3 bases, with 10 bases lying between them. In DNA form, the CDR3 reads TGTGCCAGCAGCCAAGGAATCGTCGGCTACGAGCAGTACTTC. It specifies CASSQGIVGYEQYF.